The rows below give T cell receptor beta chains drawn from one sample of a study of T cells after yellow fever vaccination. TCRdb called the 5' RACE reads again in MiXCR, with one record for every CDR3 protein. Of under 550,000 distinct CDR3 sequences in the sample, 21% were seen once. The sample was PBMCs, taken about 21 days after the first yellow fever vaccination. The receptors were sampled from a man between 18 and 29 years old who received the YFV17D yellow fever vaccine. Each CDR3 is given with its conserved first and last residue. A D gene is named only where the DNA matches it firmly. For some rows the clone size is stated as once, few or many, or as a class when expanded; others skip it.

d_gene	v_gene	j_gene	abundance	CDR3aa	CDR3nt
TRBD2	TRBV7-2	TRBJ2-5	-	CASSSPVASGGQETQYF	TGTGCCAGCAGCTCTCCCGTAGCTAGCGGGGGACAAGAGACCCAGTACTTC
-	TRBV7-9	TRBJ2-5	-	CASSLAGRGAGETQYF	TGTGCCAGCAGCTTAGCCGGAAGGGGGGCAGGGGAGACCCAGTACTTC
-	TRBV25-1	TRBJ1-4	-	CATTRAGEKLFF	TGTGCCACGACAAGGGCCGGTGAAAAACTGTTTTTT
-	TRBV21-1	TRBJ1-6	-	CASSKGSGRFLSPLHF	TGTGCCAGCAGCAAAGGGTCCGGCCGGTTCTTGTCACCCCTCCACTTT
TRBD1	TRBV13	TRBJ1-6	-	CASTIQGSLSYNSPLHF	TGTGCCAGCACCATACAGGGGAGCCTCTCCTATAATTCACCCCTCCACTTT
TRBD2	TRBV7-3	TRBJ2-1	few	CASSPSALAGGQFF	TGTGCCAGCAGCCCCTCGGCTCTAGCGGGGGGGCAGTTCTTC
-	TRBV19	TRBJ1-2	-	CASSIHRQNANYGYTF	TGTGCCAGTAGTATACATCGACAGAATGCTAACTATGGCTACACCTTC
-	TRBV6-5	TRBJ1-6	-	CASSWGGIRNSPLHF	TGTGCCAGCAGTTGGGGTGGGATAAGAAATTCACCCCTCCACTTT
-	TRBV7-9	TRBJ1-1	-	CASIQGRGTEAFF	TGTGCCAGCATCCAGGGGAGAGGGACTGAAGCTTTCTTT
-	TRBV7-2	TRBJ2-3	-	CASNQFAWDTQYF	TGTGCCAGCAACCAATTCGCGTGGGATACGCAGTATTTT
-	TRBV6-5	TRBJ2-3	few	CASSYGPPGADTQYF	TGTGCCAGCAGTTACGGACCCCCGGGCGCAGATACGCAGTATTTT
TRBD1	TRBV4-3	TRBJ1-2	-	CASSQDWGQIYGYTF	TGCGCCAGCAGCCAGGATTGGGGACAGATCTATGGCTACACCTTC
TRBD2	TRBV5-1	TRBJ2-1	few	CASSTGLAGDNEQFF	TGCGCCAGCAGCACGGGACTAGCGGGGGACAATGAGCAGTTCTTC
-	TRBV6-5	TRBJ1-2	few	CASSYEAYYGYTF	TGTGCCAGCAGTTACGAAGCTTACTATGGCTACACCTTC
TRBD1	TRBV6-5	TRBJ1-4	few	CASSYPVPGQGGKLFF	TGTGCCAGCAGTTACCCCGTCCCGGGACAGGGAGGAAAACTGTTTTTT
-	TRBV12-3/TRBV12-4	TRBJ2-3	few	CASSFPTIHYTDTQYF	TGTGCCAGCAGCTTCCCGACGATCCATTACACAGATACGCAGTATTTT
TRBD2	TRBV7-7	TRBJ2-3	-	CASSLPPGLAGYTDTQYF	TGTGCTAGCAGCTTACCCCCCGGACTAGCGGGATACACAGATACGCAGTATTTT
TRBD1	TRBV5-1	TRBJ2-2	-	CASSSPGTGESGELFF	TGCGCCAGCAGTTCGCCCGGGACAGGGGAGTCCGGGGAGCTGTTTTTT
-	TRBV7-6	TRBJ2-5	-	CASSLSEVETQYF	TGTGCCAGCAGCTTATCCGAGGTGGAGACCCAGTACTTC
TRBD2	TRBV20-1	TRBJ2-7	once	CSASGGASSYEQYF	TGCAGTGCTAGCGGGGGGGCAAGCTCCTACGAGCAGTACTTC
-	TRBV15	TRBJ2-3	few	CATSRGAGSRTDTQYF	TGTGCCACCAGCAGAGGCGCAGGGTCAAGAACAGATACGCAGTATTTT
-	TRBV19	TRBJ2-7	few	CASSAPLGLGTYEQYF	TGTGCCAGTAGTGCCCCCCTGGGACTGGGGACCTACGAGCAGTACTTC
TRBD2	TRBV20-1	TRBJ2-1	-	CSAFTSGGRDNEQFF	TGCAGTGCATTTACTAGCGGGGGGAGAGACAATGAGCAGTTCTTC
-	TRBV24-1	TRBJ1-1	-	CATSDGDTEDFF	TGTGCCACCAGTGATGGGGACACTGAAGATTTCTTT
-	TRBV5-1	TRBJ2-1	few	CASSPTPGSNEQFF	TGCGCCAGCAGCCCCACGCCAGGGTCCAATGAGCAGTTCTTC